Presented here are 27 T cell receptor beta chains from one specimen sequenced in a study of T cell responses to AZD1222 COVID-19 vaccine. The protocol was immunoSEQ multiplex PCR, while the TCRdb copy is restricted to in-frame clones and leaves out a portion. The sample has about 110,000 clones; about 90% are singletons. The sequences come from peripheral blood, collected on day 0 of AZD1222 vaccination. The receptors come from an adult in good health.

In its sample, this clone was seen once. V usage is TRBV7-6 and J usage is TRBJ2-7; tentative D call: TRBD1 (5 bases). The V gene's germline CDR1 is SGHVS and CDR2 FNYEAQ. The CDR3 spans 15 residues. Trimming took 5 bases from V and 5 from J, leaving 19 bases between them. CDR3 residues: CASSQPRSGYDEQYF. The CDR3 DNA is TGTGCCAGCAGCCAACCCCGGTCAGGGTACGACGAGCAGTACTTC.

CDR3 amino acids: CASRGGLQETQYF. DNA of the CDR3: TGTGCCAGCCGGGGGGGACTTCAAGAGACCCAGTACTTC. This rearrangement joins TRBV3-1 (or the pseudogene TRBV3-2) to TRBJ2-5; 8 nucleotides align to TRBD2. In germline, CDR1 is LGHDT, CDR2 YNNKEL (reference sequence). V was pared by 8 bases and J by 2 bases, with 4 bases of the junction left unmatched. The CDR3 contains 13 residues.

CDR3 sequence: CASSQEGQRGSSYNEQFF. DNA of the CDR3: TGTGCCAGCAGCCAAGAGGGGCAGCGGGGGAGCTCCTACAATGAGCAGTTCTTC. The V call is TRBV3-1 (or the pseudogene TRBV3-2), the J call TRBJ2-1; 8 positions agree with TRBD2. The V segment lost 0 bases and the J segment 0 bases; nucleotides outside the gene matches: 7. This CDR3 has 18 residues. The germline gives CDR1 LGHDT, CDR2 YNNKEL (reference sequence).

The chain combines TRBV30 with TRBJ1-3, with D uncertain. V gave up 4 bases and J gave up 0 bases, with 7 bases separating them. The CDR3 spans 13 residues. Germline V gives CDR1 GTSNPN, CDR2 SVGIG (reference sequence). Here the CDR3 reads CAWNSDSGNTIYF. The CDR3 coding sequence is TGTGCCTGGAACTCGGACTCTGGAAACACCATATATTTT.

The V call is TRBV11-3, the J call TRBJ1-1, with D perhaps matching TRBD1 (5 bases). The CDR3 covers 14 residues. The germline gives CDR1 SGHNT, CDR2 YENEEA. With 5 bases removed from V and 1 base from J, the gap between germline ends came to 11 bases. The CDR3 reads CASSVGRGNTEAFF. CDR3 DNA: TGTGCCAGCAGCGTCGGGAGGGGGAACACTGAAGCTTTCTTT.

The CDR3 is CAWGTGPYEQYF. CDR3 DNA sequence: TGTGCCTGGGGGACAGGACCCTACGAGCAGTACTTC. J is TRBJ2-7 and V is TRBV30; 8 bases are shared with TRBD1. V trimming: 5 bases; J trimming: 2 bases; junction bases outside the gene matches: 2. The CDR3 length is 12 residues. CDR1 is GTSNPN and CDR2 is SVGIG in the germline V gene (reference sequence).

The chain carries TRBV3-1 (or the pseudogene TRBV3-2) and TRBJ1-2; 7 bases match TRBD1. In germline, CDR1 is LGHDT, CDR2 YNNKEL (reference sequence). After removal of 4 bases from V and 7 bases from J, the junction contained 6 bases not matched to a gene. CDR3 length equals 13 residues. CDR3 DNA sequence: TGTGCCAGCAGCCTTACAGGGGATTCTGGCTACACCTTC. Its protein is CASSLTGDSGYTF.

J is TRBJ1-5 and V is TRBV19; D is unclear. Germline CDR1 is LNHDA and CDR2 is SQIVND (reference sequence). Between the trimmed V and J ends, which lost 3 bases and 7 bases, there was a span of 10 bases. There are 13 residues in the CDR3. CDR3 coding DNA: TGTGCCAGTAGTATGCGGCATCTCCAGCCCCAGCATTTT. It yields the protein CASSMRHLQPQHF.

This rearrangement joins TRBV18 to TRBJ2-3, with 8 bases lining up with TRBD2. V dropped 3 bases and J dropped 6; count of bases not matched to a gene: 14. The CDR3 extends over 17 amino acids. In germline, CDR1 is KGHSH, CDR2 LQKENI. DNA of the CDR3: TGTGCCAGCTCACCGTTAAACAGCGGGGGCGGGGAGGATACGCAGTATTTT. Protein sequence: CASSPLNSGGGEDTQYF.

J is TRBJ1-2 and V is TRBV18; 12 nucleotides align to TRBD1. The CDR3 spans 15 residues. Unmatched junction bases numbered 2, after V lost 3 bases and J lost 3 bases. The germline CDR1 and CDR2 sequences are KGHSH and LQKENI. The CDR3 region is CASSPGTGGYYGYTF. CDR3 nucleotide sequence: TGTGCCAGCTCACCGGGGACAGGGGGCTACTATGGCTACACCTTC.

The rearrangement joins TRBV4-1 to TRBJ1-2; D gene uncertain. Germline V CDR1 and CDR2: MGHRA, YSYEKL. The CDR3 has 16 amino acids. V lost 0 bases and J 5 bases, leaving 16 bases between the germline ends. The CDR3 sequence is CASSQDPLMVVYGYTF. In DNA, the CDR3 is TGCGCCAGCAGCCAAGACCCCTTGATGGTCGTTTATGGCTACACCTTC.

This clone was recorded once. The chain uses TRBV5-1 and TRBJ2-5, with 8 bases aligning to TRBD2. The V gene end was trimmed by 4 bases and the J gene end by 4 bases; junction bases not matched to a gene: 3. The CDR3 contains 13 residues. The germline V gene encodes CDR1 SGHRS and CDR2 YFSETQ. The DNA for the CDR3 is TGCGCCAGCAGCCCGGGGGGGTCAGAGACCCAGTACTTC. Protein product: CASSPGGSETQYF.

V gene TRBV5-4 combines with J gene TRBJ1-3; D unresolved. There are 15 residues in the CDR3. Trimming took off 0 bases at V and 0 bases at J, with 7 bases between the two ends. CDR1 is SGHNT and CDR2 is YYREEE in the germline V gene (reference sequence). DNA of the CDR3: TGTGCCAGCAGCTTGGCGAGGTCCTCTGGAAACACCATATATTTT. It codes for CASSLARSSGNTIYF.

The chain has TRBV5-1 and TRBJ2-3; TRBD1 might be the D (5 bases). V was cut by 0 bases and J by 1 base, with 9 bases left in between. Germline loops: CDR1 SGHRS, CDR2 YFSETQ. This CDR3 is built from 15 residues. The CDR3 sequence: CASSLEGPRTDTQYF. The CDR3 DNA sequence: TGCGCCAGCAGCTTGGAGGGGCCTCGCACAGATACGCAGTATTTT.

The genes are TRBV4-3 and TRBJ2-7; D may correspond to TRBD1 or TRBD2 (6 bases each). The V gene's germline CDR1 is LGHNA and CDR2 YSLEER. Trimming shortened V by 1 base and J by 3 bases, and 19 bases separated the two germline ends. CDR3 size: 17 residues. The CDR3 loop reads CASSQGLEAEGGYEQYF. In nucleotides, the CDR3 is TGCGCCAGCAGCCAAGGACTTGAGGCGGAGGGGGGCTACGAGCAGTACTTC.

The V call is TRBV21-1, the J call TRBJ1-1; TRBD1, the table's D call, was not compared with the DNA. TRBV21-1 is assigned pseudogene status. The CDR3 spans 19 residues. The CDR3 bases are TGTGCCAGCAGCACGCAACCGGGACAGGGGCCATTTCAGAACACTGAAGCTTTCTTT. This translates into CASSTQPGQGPFQNTEAFF.

The chain links TRBV5-1 to TRBJ2-7, with 12 bases lining up with TRBD1. With 3 bases clipped from V and 2 bases from J, the junction kept 3 bases outside the gene matches. CDR3 length: 15 amino acids. Germline CDR1 reads SGHRS; CDR2 reads YFSETQ. The CDR3 DNA follows: TGCGCCAGCAGCTATGGGACAGGGGGCACCTACGAGCAGTACTTC. This encodes CASSYGTGGTYEQYF.

The chain is built from TRBV6-2 or TRBV6-3 and TRBJ1-2; possible D gene TRBD1, 5 bases. V lost 10 bases and J lost 2, with 20 bases in between. Germline V gives CDR1 MNHEY, CDR2 SVGEGT. The CDR3 runs 15 residues. The CDR3 protein is CATSRDSGINYGYTF. CDR3 in DNA: TGTGCCACCAGCAGGGATTCAGGAATCAACTATGGCTACACCTTC.

V gene TRBV27 combines with J gene TRBJ1-1; weak D call: TRBD1 (6 bases). The V gene's germline CDR1 is MNHEY and CDR2 SMNVEV (reference sequence). V was pared by 4 bases and J by 10 bases, with 22 bases between. The CDR3 totals 15 residues. CDR3 in amino acids: CASSSGAAGGVSAFF. CDR3 coding DNA: TGTGCCAGCAGTTCAGGGGCCGCCGGGGGAGTTTCAGCTTTCTTT.

This chain connects TRBV13 to TRBJ2-6; D remains ambiguous. CDR1 and CDR2 (germline): PRHDT, FYEKMQ (reference sequence). The V end lost 1 base, the J end lost 6 bases, and 10 bases lay between the germline ends. The CDR3 loop spans 15 amino acids. The CDR3 bases are TGTGCCAGCAGCTTAGAAAGCGTCCCGGCCAACGTCCTGACTTTC. The encoded protein is CASSLESVPANVLTF.

This clone was found once. The chain carries TRBV6-5 and TRBJ1-2, with a possible D match to TRBD1 (5 bases). Germline CDR1 MNHEY, CDR2 SVGAGI. Trimming stripped 5 bases from V and 4 bases from J, with 17 bases between. The CDR3 covers 15 residues. The CDR3 DNA sequence: TGTGCCAGCAGTCCAGACGTTGCAGGGACCTATGGCTACACCTTC. Translation: CASSPDVAGTYGYTF.

Here the CDR3 DNA reads TGCGCCAGCAGCCAATACGGGCCGGGGCAGGTAGCCAAAAACATTCAGTACTTC. It is translated as CASSQYGPGQVAKNIQYF. The V call is TRBV4-3, the J call TRBJ2-4; either TRBD1 or TRBD2 may fit D (5 bases each). CDR3 size: 18 residues. Trimming cost V 2 bases and J 0 bases, with 17 bases left between them. Germline CDR1 is LGHNA and CDR2 is YSLEER.

The chain is built from TRBV5-5 and TRBJ2-3, with 7 bases identical to TRBD1. Germline CDR1 is SGHKS and CDR2 is YYEKEE (reference sequence). V gave up 2 bases and J gave up 4 bases; unmatched junction bases: 4. The CDR3 totals 14 residues. The DNA of the CDR3 is TGTGCCAGCAGCTTCAGGGGGTCGGCAGATACGCAGTATTTT. This gives the protein CASSFRGSADTQYF.

This clone appeared a single time. The chain employs TRBV4-3 and TRBJ2-5, with 8 bases lining up with TRBD1. This CDR3 is built from 15 residues. The J segment lost 2 bases and the V segment lost 2 bases, leaving 4 bases of the junction unmatched. CDR1 is LGHNA, CDR2 YSLEER, per germline. The CDR3 region is CASSQTQGAQETQYF. CDR3 in DNA: TGCGCCAGCAGCCAAACTCAGGGGGCTCAAGAGACCCAGTACTTC.

The rearrangement joins TRBV18 to TRBJ1-1; 8 nucleotides match TRBD1. The CDR3 sequence is 14 residues long. The germline V gene has CDR1 KGHSH and CDR2 LQKENI. The ends lost 2 bases at V and 2 bases at J; junction bases unmatched: 1. The CDR3 protein is CASSPSGGNTEAFF. CDR3 coding DNA: TGTGCCAGCTCACCATCAGGGGGCAACACTGAAGCTTTCTTT.

About this clone itself: At one end the junction does not follow the germline gene, possibly because of a read error. V is TRBV29-1 and J is TRBJ1-2; D not certain. Germline CDR1 SQVTM, CDR2 ANQGSEA. The CDR3 runs to 12 residues. This chain's CDR3 is CSVDGNEVGQPF. CDR3 DNA sequence: TGCAGCGTTGATGGGAACGAGGTTGGTCAGCCCTTC.

V gene TRBV7-2 combines with J gene TRBJ1-5, with D unclear. The CDR3 extends over 12 amino acids. Looked up from germline, CDR1 is SGHTA and CDR2 is FQGNSA. V shed 4 bases and J shed 4 bases, with 5 bases lying between them. The CDR3 here is CASSYPNQPQHF. CDR3 nucleotide sequence: TGTGCCAGCAGCTATCCGAATCAGCCCCAGCATTTT.